The entry that follows covers one T cell receptor (beta chain) sequence. What it recognizes is unknown. Trimming pared 3 bases from V and 7 bases from J, leaving 3 bases between. Germline V CDR1 and CDR2: SNHLY, FYNNEI. There are 10 residues in the CDR3. The data belong to a study of blood T cells in healthy people across ages. Study-wide results and caveats: Investigators viewed diversity estimates from one million T cells as underestimates, the study reported.

A second PCR of 7 to 11 cycles used a sample-barcoded 5' primer and a J-beta primer mix. CDR3-containing paired-end reads numbering at least 2.5 million came from each sample. TCRdb re-analysed the 5' RACE reads in MiXCR, keeping a single row per CDR3 protein. The data contain about 2 million distinct CDR3 sequences, 40% to 55% of them seen just once; the ten biggest clones take up around 2.1%. Input material: blood. This TCR derives from a woman aged 40 to 55 in good health. V is TRBV2 and J is TRBJ1-2; D ambiguous. The DNA for the CDR3 is TGTGCCAGCAGTGATGTTGGCTACACCTTC. Translation: CASSDVGYTF.